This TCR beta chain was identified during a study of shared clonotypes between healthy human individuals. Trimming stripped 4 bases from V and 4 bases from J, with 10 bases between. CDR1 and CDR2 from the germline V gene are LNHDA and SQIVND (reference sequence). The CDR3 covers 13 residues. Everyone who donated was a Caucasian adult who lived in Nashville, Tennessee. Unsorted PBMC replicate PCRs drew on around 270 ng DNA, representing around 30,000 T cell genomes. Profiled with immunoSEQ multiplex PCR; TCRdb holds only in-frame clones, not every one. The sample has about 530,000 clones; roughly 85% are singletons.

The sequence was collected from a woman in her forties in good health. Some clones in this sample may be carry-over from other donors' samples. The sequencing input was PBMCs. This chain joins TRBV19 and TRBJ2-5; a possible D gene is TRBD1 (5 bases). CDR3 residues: CASSTARGETQYF. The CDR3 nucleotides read TGTGCCAGTAGTACCGCTAGGGGAGAGACCCAGTACTTC.